This T cell receptor beta chain was sequenced for a study of shared clonotypes between healthy human individuals. Notes on the study in general: Across subsets, estimated richness was generally greater for naive than for memory populations.

Turning to this clone: As yet, its antigen is unknown.

Per the germline V gene, CDR1 is PRHDT and CDR2 is FYEKMQ (reference sequence). The CDR3 totals 16 residues. V gave up 5 bases and J gave up 0 bases, with 14 bases separating them. The assay was carried out at the deep level. Produced via immunoSEQ multiplex PCR; TCRdb's table is partial and in-frame only. The sample has approximately 2,000,000 clones, 80% to 95% seen once. Naive CD8 cells lacked CD45RO and underwent positive selection for CCR7, leaving out terminally differentiated effector memory CD45RA+ cells. The source is a man aged 18 to 29 in good health. Some clones in this sample may be carry-over from other donors' samples. The sequenced sample consisted of naive CD8+ T cells from PBMCs. V and J are TRBV13 and TRBJ2-4; D gene unclear. The CDR3 DNA follows: TGTGCCAGCAGCCCAGCTCCAGTCCTAGCCAAAAACATTCAGTACTTC. This codes for CASSPAPVLAKNIQYF. Drawing the rest from reference TRBV13 and TRBJ2-4, the complete variable domain is AAGVIQSPRHLIKEKRETATLKCYPIPRHDTVYWYQQGPGQDPQFLISFYEKMQSDKGSIPDRFSAQQFSDYHSELNMSSLELGDSALYFCASSPAPVLAKNIQYFGAGTRLSVL.